Listed below are T cell receptor beta chains from one sample, sequenced in a study of OX40 agonist ivuxolimab in advanced cancers. Generated by immunoSEQ multiplex PCR, the TCRdb table keeps only in-frame clones and is missing some. The sample lists 45,000 to 65,000 clones, 87% occurring once. This specimen was CD4+ or CD8+ T cells sorted from blood, taken in a trial of the OX40 agonist ivuxolimab. These receptors were obtained from an adult with an advanced solid tumor such as melanoma, head and neck, liver or kidney cancer. Both conserved end residues are part of each CDR3. The D gene is left open where the match is weak. The size of a clone is reported for some rows only, either as once, few or many, or as a class for expanded clones.

D,size,J,V,CDR3,DNA
.,few,TRBJ2-7,TRBV5-1,CASSLGGRTYEQYF,TGCGCCAGCAGCTTAGGAGGCAGAACCTACGAGCAGTACTTC
.,once,TRBJ1-1,TRBV5-1,CASSLMGVTNTEAFF,TGCGCCAGCAGCTTGATGGGGGTAACTAACACTGAAGCTTTCTTT
.,.,TRBJ1-6,TRBV2,CASSDKVVKSSPLHF,TGTGCCAGCAGTGATAAGGTTGTTAAAAGTTCACCCCTCCACTTT
.,.,TRBJ1-1,TRBV5-6,CASSLARRNTEAFF,TGTGCCAGCAGCTTGGCCCGGAGGAACACTGAAGCTTTCTTT
.,.,TRBJ1-1,TRBV28,CASSLGPRFLGGEAFF,TGTGCCAGCAGTTTGGGCCCAAGGTTTTTGGGGGGTGAAGCTTTCTTT
.,.,TRBJ1-3,TRBV19,CASRSPSGNTIYF,TGTGCCAGTAGGAGTCCCTCTGGAAACACCATATATTTT
TRBD1,.,TRBJ2-5,TRBV28,CASNGPGQGETQYF,TGTGCCAGCAATGGACCGGGACAGGGAGAGACCCAGTACTTC
.,.,TRBJ1-4,TRBV9,CASSVGTLSLNEKLFF,TGTGCCAGCAGCGTAGGGACACTCTCCCTTAATGAAAAACTGTTTTTT
TRBD1,.,TRBJ2-1,TRBV10-2,CASSGSPRGSYNEQFF,TGCGCCAGCAGTGGATCGCCCAGGGGGTCCTACAATGAGCAGTTCTTC
.,.,TRBJ2-1,TRBV4-2,CASSQDGTGSYNEQFF,TGTGCCAGCAGCCAAGACGGGACTGGTTCCTACAATGAGCAGTTCTTC